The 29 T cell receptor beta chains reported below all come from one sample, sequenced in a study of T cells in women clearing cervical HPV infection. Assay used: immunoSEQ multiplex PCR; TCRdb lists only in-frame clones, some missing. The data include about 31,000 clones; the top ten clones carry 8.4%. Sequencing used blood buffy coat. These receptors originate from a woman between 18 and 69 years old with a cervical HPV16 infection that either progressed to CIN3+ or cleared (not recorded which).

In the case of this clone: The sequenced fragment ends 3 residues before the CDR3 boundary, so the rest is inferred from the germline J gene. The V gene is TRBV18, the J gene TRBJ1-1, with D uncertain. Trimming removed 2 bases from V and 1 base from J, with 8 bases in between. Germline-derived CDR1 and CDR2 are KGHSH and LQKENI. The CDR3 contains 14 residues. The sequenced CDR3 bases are TGTGCCAGCTCACCAGAAACGGGGAACACTGAA. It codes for CASSPETGNTE. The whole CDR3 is CASSPETGNTEAFF.

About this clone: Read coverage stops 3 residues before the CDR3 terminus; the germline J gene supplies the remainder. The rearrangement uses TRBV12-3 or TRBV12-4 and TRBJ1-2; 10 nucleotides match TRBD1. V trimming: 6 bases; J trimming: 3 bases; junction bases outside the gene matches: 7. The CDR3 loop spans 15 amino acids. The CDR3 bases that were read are TGTGCCAGCAGCAGACAGGGGGCTCTTTACTATGGC. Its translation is CASSRQGALYYG. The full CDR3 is CASSRQGALYYGYTF.

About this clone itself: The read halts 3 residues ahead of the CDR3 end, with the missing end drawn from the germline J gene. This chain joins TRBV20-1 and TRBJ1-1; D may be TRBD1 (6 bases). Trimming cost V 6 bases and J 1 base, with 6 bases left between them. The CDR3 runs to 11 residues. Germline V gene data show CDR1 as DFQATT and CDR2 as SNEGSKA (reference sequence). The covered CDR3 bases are TGCAGTGCGACAGGGAACACTGAA. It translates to CSATGNTE. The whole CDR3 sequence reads CSATGNTEAFF.

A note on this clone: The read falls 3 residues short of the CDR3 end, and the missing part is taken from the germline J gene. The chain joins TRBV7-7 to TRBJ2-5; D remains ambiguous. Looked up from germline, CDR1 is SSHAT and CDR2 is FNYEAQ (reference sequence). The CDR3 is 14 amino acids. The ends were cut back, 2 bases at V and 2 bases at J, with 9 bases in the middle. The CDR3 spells CASSLRVGQETQYF. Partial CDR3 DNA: TGTGCCAGCAGCTTAAGGGTTGGGCAAGAGACC. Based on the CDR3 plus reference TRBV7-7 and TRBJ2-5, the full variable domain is GAGVSQSPRYKVTKRGQDVTLRCDPISSHATLYWYQQALGQGPEFLTYFNYEAQPDKSGLPSDRFSAERPEGSISTLTIQRTEQRDSAMYRCASSLRVGQETQYFGPGTRLLVL.

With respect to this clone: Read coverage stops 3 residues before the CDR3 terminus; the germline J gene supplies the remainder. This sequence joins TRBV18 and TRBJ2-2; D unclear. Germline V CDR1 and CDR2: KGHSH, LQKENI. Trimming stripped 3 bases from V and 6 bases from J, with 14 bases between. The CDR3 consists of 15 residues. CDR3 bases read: TGTGCCAGCTCACCCCAGTCAAATCACCCCGGGGAG. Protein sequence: CASSPQSNHPGE. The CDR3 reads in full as CASSPQSNHPGELFF.

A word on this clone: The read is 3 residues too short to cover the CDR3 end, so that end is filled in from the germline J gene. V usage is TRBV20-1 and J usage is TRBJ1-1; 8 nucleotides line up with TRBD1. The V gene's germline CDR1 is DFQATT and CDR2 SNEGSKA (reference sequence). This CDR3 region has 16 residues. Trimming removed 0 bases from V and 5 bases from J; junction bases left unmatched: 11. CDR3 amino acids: CSARDPQGAGGTEAFF. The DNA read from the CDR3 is TGCAGTGCTAGAGATCCCCAGGGGGCAGGGGGAACTGAA.

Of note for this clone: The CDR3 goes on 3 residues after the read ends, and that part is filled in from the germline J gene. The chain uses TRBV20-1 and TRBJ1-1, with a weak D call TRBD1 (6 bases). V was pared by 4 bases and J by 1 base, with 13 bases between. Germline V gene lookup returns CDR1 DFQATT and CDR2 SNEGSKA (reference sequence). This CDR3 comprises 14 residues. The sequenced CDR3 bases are TGCAGTGCTACACTGGACAGAAAGAACACTGAA. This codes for CSATLDRKNTE. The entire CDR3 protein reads CSATLDRKNTEAFF.

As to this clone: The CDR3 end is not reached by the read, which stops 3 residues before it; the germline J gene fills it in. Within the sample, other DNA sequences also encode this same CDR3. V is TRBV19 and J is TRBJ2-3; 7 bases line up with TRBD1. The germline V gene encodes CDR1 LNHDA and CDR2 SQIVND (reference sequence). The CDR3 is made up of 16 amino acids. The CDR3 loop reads CASTRTGVGWDQPQYF. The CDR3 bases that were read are TGTGCCAGTACCCGGACAGGAGTTGGTTGGGATCAGCCG.

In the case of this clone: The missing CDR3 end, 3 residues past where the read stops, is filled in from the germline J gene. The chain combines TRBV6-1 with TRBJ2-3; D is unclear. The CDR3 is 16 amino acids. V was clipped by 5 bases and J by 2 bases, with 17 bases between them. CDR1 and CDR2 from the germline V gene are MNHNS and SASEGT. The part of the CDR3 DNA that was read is TGTGCCAGCAGTCAAGACTTGGTCAATCACACAGATACG. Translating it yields CASSQDLVNHTDT. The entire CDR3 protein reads CASSQDLVNHTDTQYF.

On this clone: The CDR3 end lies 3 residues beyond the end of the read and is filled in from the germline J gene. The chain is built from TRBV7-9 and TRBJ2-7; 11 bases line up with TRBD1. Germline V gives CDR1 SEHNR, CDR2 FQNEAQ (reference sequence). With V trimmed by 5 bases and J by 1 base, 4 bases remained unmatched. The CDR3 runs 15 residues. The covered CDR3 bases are TGTGCCAGCAGCCGCGGGACAGGGGGGTCCTACGAG. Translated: CASSRGTGGSYE. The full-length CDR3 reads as CASSRGTGGSYEQYF.

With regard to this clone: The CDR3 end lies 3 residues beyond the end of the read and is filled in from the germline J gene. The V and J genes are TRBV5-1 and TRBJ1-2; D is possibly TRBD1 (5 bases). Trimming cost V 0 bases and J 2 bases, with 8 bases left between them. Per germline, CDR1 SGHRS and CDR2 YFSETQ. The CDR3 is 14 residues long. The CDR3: CASSLGGENYGYTF. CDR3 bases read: TGCGCCAGCAGCTTGGGAGGGGAAAACTATGGC. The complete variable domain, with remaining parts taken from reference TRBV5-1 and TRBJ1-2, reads KAGVTQTPRYLIKTRGQQVTLSCSPISGHRSVSWYQQTPGQGLQFLFEYFSETQRNKGNFPGRFSGRQFSNSRSEMNVSTLELGDSALYLCASSLGGENYGYTFGSGTRLTVV.

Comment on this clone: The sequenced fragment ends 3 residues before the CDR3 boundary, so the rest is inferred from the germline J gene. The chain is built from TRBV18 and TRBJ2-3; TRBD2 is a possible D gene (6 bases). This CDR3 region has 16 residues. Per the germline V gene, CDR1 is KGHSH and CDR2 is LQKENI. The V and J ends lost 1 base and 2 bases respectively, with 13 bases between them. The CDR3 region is CASSPQAGLDTDTQYF. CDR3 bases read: TGTGCCAGCTCACCACAAGCGGGCCTTGACACAGATACG. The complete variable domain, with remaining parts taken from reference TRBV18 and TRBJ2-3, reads NAGVMQNPRHLVRRRGQEARLRCSPMKGHSHVYWYRQLPEEGLKFMVYLQKENIIDESGMPKERFSAEFPKEGPSILRIQQVVRGDSAAYFCASSPQAGLDTDTQYFGPGTRLTVL.

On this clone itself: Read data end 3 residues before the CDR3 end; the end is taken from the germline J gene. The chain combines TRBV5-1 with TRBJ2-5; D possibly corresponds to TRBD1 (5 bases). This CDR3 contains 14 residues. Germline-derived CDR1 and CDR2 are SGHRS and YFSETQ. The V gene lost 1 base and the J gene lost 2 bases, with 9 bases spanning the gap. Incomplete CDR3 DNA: TGCGCCAGCAGCTTGTCGACAGCTCAAGAGACC. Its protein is CASSLSTAQET. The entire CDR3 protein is CASSLSTAQETQYF.

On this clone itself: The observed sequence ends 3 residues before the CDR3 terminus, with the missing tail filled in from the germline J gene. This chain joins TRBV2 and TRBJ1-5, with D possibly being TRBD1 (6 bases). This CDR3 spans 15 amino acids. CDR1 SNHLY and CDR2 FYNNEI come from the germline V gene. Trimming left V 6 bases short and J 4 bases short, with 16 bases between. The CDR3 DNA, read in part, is TGTGCCAGCAGGGGACAATGGGGAACAAATCAGCCC. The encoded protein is CASRGQWGTNQP. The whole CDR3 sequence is CASRGQWGTNQPQHF.

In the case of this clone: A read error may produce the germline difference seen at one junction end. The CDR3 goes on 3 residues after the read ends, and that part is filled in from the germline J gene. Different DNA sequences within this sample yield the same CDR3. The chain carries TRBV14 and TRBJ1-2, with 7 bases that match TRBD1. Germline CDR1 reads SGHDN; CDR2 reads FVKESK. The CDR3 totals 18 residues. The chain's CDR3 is CASSQAYLTGLNNYGYTF. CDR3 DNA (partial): TGTGCCAGCAGCCAAGCCTACTTGACAGGGCTAAACAACTATGGT.

Partial CDR3 DNA: TGCGCCAGCAGTTTCGGGGGGTCCTACGAG. Amino acid sequence: CASSFGGSYE. The whole CDR3 protein reads CASSFGGSYEQYF. The chain carries TRBV5-1 and TRBJ2-7; TRBD2 aligns across 7 bases. The read ends 3 residues before the CDR3 terminus; that terminus is restored from the germline J gene. V was pared by 5 bases and J by 1 base, with 3 bases of the junction left unmatched. Per the germline V gene, CDR1 is SGHRS and CDR2 is YFSETQ. This CDR3 spans 13 amino acids.

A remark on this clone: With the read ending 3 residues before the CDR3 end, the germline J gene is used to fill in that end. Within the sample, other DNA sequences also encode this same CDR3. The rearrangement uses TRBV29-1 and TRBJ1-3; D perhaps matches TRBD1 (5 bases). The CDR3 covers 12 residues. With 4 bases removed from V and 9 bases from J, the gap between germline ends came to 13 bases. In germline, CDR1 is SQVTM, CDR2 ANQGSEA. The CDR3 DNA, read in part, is TGCAGCGTTGCCGCCTTCCAGGGCACC. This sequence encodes CSVAAFQGT. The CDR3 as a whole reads CSVAAFQGTIYF.

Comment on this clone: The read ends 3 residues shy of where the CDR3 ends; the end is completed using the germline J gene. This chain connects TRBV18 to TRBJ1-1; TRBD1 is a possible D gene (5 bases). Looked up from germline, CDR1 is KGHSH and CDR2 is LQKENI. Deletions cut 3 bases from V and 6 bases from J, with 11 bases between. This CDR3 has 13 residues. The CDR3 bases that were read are TGTGCCAGCTCACCCTCAGGGATATCTGAA. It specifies CASSPSGISE. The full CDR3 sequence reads CASSPSGISEAFF.

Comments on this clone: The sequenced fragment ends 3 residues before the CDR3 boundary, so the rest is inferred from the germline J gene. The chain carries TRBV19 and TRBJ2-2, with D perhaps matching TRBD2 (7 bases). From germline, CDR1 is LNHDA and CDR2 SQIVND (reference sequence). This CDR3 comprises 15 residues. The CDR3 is CASTGRGIPNEKLFF. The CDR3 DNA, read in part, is TGTGCCTCTACAGGGCGGGGGATCCCAAATGAAAAG.

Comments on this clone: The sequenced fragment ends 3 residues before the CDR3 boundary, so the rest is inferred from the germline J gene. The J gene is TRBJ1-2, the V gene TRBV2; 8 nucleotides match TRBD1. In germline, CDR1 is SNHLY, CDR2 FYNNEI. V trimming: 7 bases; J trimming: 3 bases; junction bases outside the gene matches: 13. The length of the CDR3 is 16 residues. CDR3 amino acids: CASTPIPGGVDYGYTF. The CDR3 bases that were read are TGTGCCAGCACCCCCATTCCAGGGGGCGTCGACTATGGC.

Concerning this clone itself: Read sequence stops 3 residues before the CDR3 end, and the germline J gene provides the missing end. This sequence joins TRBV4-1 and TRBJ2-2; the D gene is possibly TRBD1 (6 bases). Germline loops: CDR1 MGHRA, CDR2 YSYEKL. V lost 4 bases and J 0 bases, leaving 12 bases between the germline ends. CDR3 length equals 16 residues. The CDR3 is CASSPKGQSNTGELFF. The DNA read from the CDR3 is TGCGCCAGCAGCCCTAAGGGACAATCGAACACCGGGGAG.

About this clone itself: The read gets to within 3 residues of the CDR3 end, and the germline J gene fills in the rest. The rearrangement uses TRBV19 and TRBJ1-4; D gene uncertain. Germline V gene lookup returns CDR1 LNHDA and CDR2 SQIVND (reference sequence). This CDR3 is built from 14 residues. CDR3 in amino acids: CASSTPLLNSSLFF. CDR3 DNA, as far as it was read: TGTGCCAGTAGTACCCCACTTCTTAATTCATCA. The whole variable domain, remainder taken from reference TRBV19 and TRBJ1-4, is DGGITQSPKYLFRKEGQNVTLSCEQNLNHDAMYWYRQDPGQGLRLIYYSQIVNDFQKGDIAEGYSVSREKKESFPLTVTSAQKNPTAFYLCASSTPLLNSSLFFGSGTQLSVL.

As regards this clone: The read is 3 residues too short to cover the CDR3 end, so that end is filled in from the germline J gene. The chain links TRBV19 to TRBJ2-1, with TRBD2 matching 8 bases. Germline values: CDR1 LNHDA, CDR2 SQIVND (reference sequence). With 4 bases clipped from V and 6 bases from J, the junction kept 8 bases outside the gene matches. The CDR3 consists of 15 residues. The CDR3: CASSTMTSASNEQFF. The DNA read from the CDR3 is TGTGCCAGTAGTACGATGACTAGCGCCAGCAATGAG.

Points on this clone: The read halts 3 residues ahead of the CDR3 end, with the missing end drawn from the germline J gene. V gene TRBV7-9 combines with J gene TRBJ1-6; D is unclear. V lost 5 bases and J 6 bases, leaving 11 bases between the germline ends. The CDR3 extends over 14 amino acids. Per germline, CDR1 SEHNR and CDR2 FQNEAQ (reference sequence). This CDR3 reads CASSTPGSNSPLHF. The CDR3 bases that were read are TGTGCCAGCAGCACCCCGGGGTCTAATTCACCC. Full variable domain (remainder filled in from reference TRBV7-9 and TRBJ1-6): DTGVSQNPRHKITKRGQNVTFRCDPISEHNRLYWYRQTLGQGPEFLTYFQNEAQLEKSRLLSDRFSAERPKGSFSTLEIQRTEQGDSAMYLCASSTPGSNSPLHFGNGTRLTVT.

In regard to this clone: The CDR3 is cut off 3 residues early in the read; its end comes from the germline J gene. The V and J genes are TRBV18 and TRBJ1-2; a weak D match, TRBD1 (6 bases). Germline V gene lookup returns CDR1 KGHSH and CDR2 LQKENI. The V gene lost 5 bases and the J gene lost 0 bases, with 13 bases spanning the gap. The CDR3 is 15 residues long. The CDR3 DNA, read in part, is TGTGCCAGCTCATTGGCAGGGGAAGCTAACTATGGC. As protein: CASSLAGEANYG. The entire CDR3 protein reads CASSLAGEANYGYTF. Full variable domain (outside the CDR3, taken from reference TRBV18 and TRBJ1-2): NAGVMQNPRHLVRRRGQEARLRCSPMKGHSHVYWYRQLPEEGLKFMVYLQKENIIDESGMPKERFSAEFPKEGPSILRIQQVVRGDSAAYFCASSLAGEANYGYTFGSGTRLTVV.

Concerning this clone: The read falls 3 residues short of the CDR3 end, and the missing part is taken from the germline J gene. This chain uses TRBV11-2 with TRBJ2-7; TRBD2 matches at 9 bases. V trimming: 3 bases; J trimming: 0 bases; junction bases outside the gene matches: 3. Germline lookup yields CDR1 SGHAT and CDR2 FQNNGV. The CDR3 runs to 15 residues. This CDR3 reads CASSFGLANSYEQYF. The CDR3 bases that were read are TGTGCCAGCAGCTTCGGACTAGCGAACTCCTACGAG.

CDR3 sequence reads: CASRADIAGKDTIYF. CDR3 DNA, as far as it was read: TGTGCCAGCAGAGCGGATATCGCCGGGAAGGACACC. V usage is TRBV7-9 and J usage is TRBJ1-3; D remains ambiguous. The read halts 3 residues ahead of the CDR3 end, with the missing end drawn from the germline J gene. The CDR3 has 15 residues. From germline, CDR1 is SEHNR and CDR2 FQNEAQ (reference sequence). With 6 bases removed from V and 8 bases from J, the gap between germline ends came to 20 bases. Variable domain in full (rest from reference TRBV7-9 and TRBJ1-3): DTGVSQNPRHKITKRGQNVTFRCDPISEHNRLYWYRQTLGQGPEFLTYFQNEAQLEKSRLLSDRFSAERPKGSFSTLEIQRTEQGDSAMYLCASRADIAGKDTIYFGEGSWLTVV.

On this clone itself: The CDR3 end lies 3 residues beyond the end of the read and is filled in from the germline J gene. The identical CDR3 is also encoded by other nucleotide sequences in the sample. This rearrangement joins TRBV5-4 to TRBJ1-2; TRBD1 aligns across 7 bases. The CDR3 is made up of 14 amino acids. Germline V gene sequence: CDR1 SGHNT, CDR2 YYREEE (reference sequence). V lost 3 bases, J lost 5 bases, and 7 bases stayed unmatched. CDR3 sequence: CASSYTGQTYGYTF. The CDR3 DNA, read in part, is TGTGCCAGCAGCTATACGGGACAGACATATGGC. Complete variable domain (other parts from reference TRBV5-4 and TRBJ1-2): ETGVTQSPTHLIKTRGQQVTLRCSSQSGHNTVSWYQQALGQGPQFIFQYYREEENGRGNFPPRFSGLQFPNYSSELNVNALELDDSALYLCASSYTGQTYGYTFGSGTRLTVV.

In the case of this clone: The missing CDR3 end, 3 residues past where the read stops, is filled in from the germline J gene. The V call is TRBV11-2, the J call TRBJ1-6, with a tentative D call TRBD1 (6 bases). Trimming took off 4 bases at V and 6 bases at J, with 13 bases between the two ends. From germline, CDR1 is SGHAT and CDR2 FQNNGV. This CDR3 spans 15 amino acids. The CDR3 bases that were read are TGTGCCAGCAGCTATTCGACAGGTTTTAATTCACCC. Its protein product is CASSYSTGFNSP. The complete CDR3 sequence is CASSYSTGFNSPLHF.